This T cell receptor beta chain was retrieved from a study of cytomegalovirus exposure and HLA in healthy donors. Study conclusions and caveats: Some highly shared sequence variants likely arose as a pipeline artifact.

V was pared by 5 bases and J by 5 bases, with 5 bases of the junction left unmatched. The germline V gene has CDR1 SGHTA and CDR2 FQGNSA. The CDR3 contains 14 residues. PCR amplification relied on 60 Vbeta primers (plus 13 Jbeta primers). Some clones are missing from TCRdb's copy, which holds only in-frame ones; the method was immunoSEQ multiplex PCR. The top ten clones hold around 0.1% of a sample with nearly 200,000 clones, 82% of them seen once. Of note for this clone: What it recognizes is unknown.

The source of this sequence is a boy aged 2 to 10 in good health and CMV-seronegative. The genes are TRBV7-2 and TRBJ2-1; TRBD1 matches at 8 bases. Sequenced material: PBMCs. The CDR3, as DNA: TGTGCCAGCAGCCCTCGGACAGGGCACAATGAGCAGTTCTTC. It yields the protein CASSPRTGHNEQFF.